These 6 T cell receptor beta chains came from one sample sequenced in a study of CD8+CD57+ T cells in acquired aplastic anemia. Template material for TCR beta VDJ and CDR3 profiling consisted of genomic DNA. TCRdb ran MiXCR on the reads and lists one entry per CDR3 protein. The sample carries under 250,000 distinct CDR3 sequences, about 44% recorded once. Patients picked for sequencing had shown CD8+CD57+ cell expansion detected by flow cytometry. Sequencing was done on a sample of sorted CD4+, CD8+, or CD8+CD57+ T cells (not recorded which) from PBMCs. The receptors come from a human donor with aplastic anemia.

The sample holds many counts of this clonotype. The V call is TRBV7-6, the J call TRBJ2-1; TRBD2 might be the D (6 bases). There are 16 residues in the CDR3. From germline, CDR1 is SGHVS and CDR2 FNYEAQ. Between the trimmed V and J ends, which lost 5 bases and 3 bases, there was a span of 17 bases. CDR3 amino acids: CASSNRREQIYNEQFF. The CDR3 DNA reads TGTGCCAGCAGCAACCGCCGGGAGCAGATCTACAATGAGCAGTTCTTC.

This clonotype has more than one count but fewer than ten. The chain recombines TRBV6-5 with TRBJ2-1; 9 nucleotides match TRBD1. Germline loops: CDR1 MNHEY, CDR2 SVGAGI. V lost 5 bases and J lost 3; bases outside the gene matches: 5. This CDR3 comprises 15 residues. The CDR3 spells CASSRTGVDYNEQFF. CDR3 sequence (DNA): TGTGCCAGCAGTCGGACAGGGGTGGACTACAATGAGCAGTTCTTC.

This clonotype has a count of ten or more. The chain couples TRBV5-1 to TRBJ1-1; 7 nucleotides align to TRBD1. The CDR3 is 16 amino acids. V lost 0 bases to trimming and J lost 1 base; unmatched junction nucleotides: 6. The germline gives CDR1 SGHRS, CDR2 YFSETQ. CDR3 DNA sequence: TGCGCCAGCAGCTTGGGAGGGGGCAGTTGGAACACTGAAGCTTTCTTT. It specifies CASSLGGGSWNTEAFF.

This rearrangement joins TRBV2 to TRBJ2-3; possibly TRBD1 for D (6 bases). Trimming took 8 bases from V and 0 from J, leaving 15 bases between them. The CDR3 consists of 15 residues. Germline CDR1 is SNHLY and CDR2 is FYNNEI. The DNA for the CDR3 is TGTGCCAGCCCGTTGTCAGGGGCTAGCACAGATACGCAGTATTTT. Translated: CASPLSGASTDTQYF.

V and J are TRBV20-1 and TRBJ2-1, with 10 bases aligning to TRBD2. The CDR3 has 13 amino acids. Germline CDR1 is DFQATT and CDR2 is SNEGSKA (reference sequence). V gave up 0 bases and J gave up 9 bases; unmatched junction bases: 2. CDR3 nucleotides: TGCAGTGCTAGAGACGGACTAGCGGCTGAGCAGTTCTTC. This encodes CSARDGLAAEQFF.

The V gene is TRBV10-3, the J gene TRBJ1-2; D unresolved. The CDR3 sequence is 14 residues long. Germline CDR1 reads ENHRY; CDR2 reads SYGVKD. V dropped 6 bases and J dropped 8 bases, with 19 bases sitting between them. CDR3 in amino acids: CAISGRKGDGGYTF. The CDR3 DNA sequence: TGTGCCATCAGCGGACGCAAGGGCGATGGGGGCTACACCTTC.